Judged by abundance, the clone carrying this T cell receptor (beta chain) is medium-sized. Its antigen is undetermined. With V trimmed by 8 bases and J by 8 bases, 8 bases remained unmatched. CDR1 and CDR2 (germline): MNHEY, SVGAGI. The CDR3 spans 12 residues. This entry belongs to a study of chemoradiotherapy in HPV16-positive cancers. The assay was immunoSEQ multiplex PCR, and TCRdb's table has in-frame clones only and misses some. The table has fewer than 15,000 clones, 88% seen once. Overall study results and limits: For HPV16-positive patients, expanding HPV-responsive T cells associated with longer recurrence-free survival.

This TCR derives from a human donor with HPV-associated anogenital cancer. The chain carries TRBV6-5 and TRBJ1-2, with TRBD1 identical over 7 bases. Sequenced here: blood, sampled from a patient who underwent chemoradiotherapy. The CDR3 here is CASGRQGRGYTF. CDR3 in DNA: TGTGCCAGCGGACGACAGGGAAGGGGCTACACCTTC.